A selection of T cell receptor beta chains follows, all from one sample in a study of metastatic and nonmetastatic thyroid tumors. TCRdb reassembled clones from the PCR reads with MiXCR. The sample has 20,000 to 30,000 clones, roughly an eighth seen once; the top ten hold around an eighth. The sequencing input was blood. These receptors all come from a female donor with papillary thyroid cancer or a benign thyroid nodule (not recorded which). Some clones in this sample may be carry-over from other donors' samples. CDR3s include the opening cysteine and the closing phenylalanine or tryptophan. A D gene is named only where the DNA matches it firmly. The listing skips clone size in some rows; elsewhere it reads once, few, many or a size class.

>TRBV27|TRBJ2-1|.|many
TGTGCCAGCAGGCAGAGCTCCTACAATGAGCAGTTCTTC
CASRQSSYNEQFF
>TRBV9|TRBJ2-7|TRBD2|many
TGTGCCAGCAGCGTGGGAGCGGGAGGGCCTTTCTACGAGCAGTACTTC
CASSVGAGGPFYEQYF
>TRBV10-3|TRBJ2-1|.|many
TGTGCCATCAGTGAGGACGGTGAAGTAGGGGCCTCGGAATACAATGAGCAGTTCTTC
CAISEDGEVGASEYNEQFF
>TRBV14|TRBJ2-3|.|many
TGTGCCAGCAGCCCTTGGGGGGCGTCGGGAAAGGAAGATACGCAGTATTTT
CASSPWGASGKEDTQYF
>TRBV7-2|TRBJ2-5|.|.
TGTGCCAGCAGCTTAGGACAGGTGTGGGGGGGTACCCAGTACTTC
CASSLGQVWGGTQYF
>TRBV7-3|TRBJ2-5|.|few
TGTGCCAGCAGCTTAATAGGGCTACAAGAGACCCAGTACTTC
CASSLIGLQETQYF
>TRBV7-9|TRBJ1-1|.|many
TGTGCCAGCAGCTTAGCGGCGGGGTTCACTGAAGCTTTCTTT
CASSLAAGFTEAFF
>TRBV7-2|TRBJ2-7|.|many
TGTGCCAGCAGCTTATGGGGGCAGGGGTTGTACGAGCAGTACTTC
CASSLWGQGLYEQYF
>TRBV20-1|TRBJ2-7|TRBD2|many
TGCAGTGCTAGAGATGATATAAGCGGGATGTCGTACGAGCAGTACTTC
CSARDDISGMSYEQYF
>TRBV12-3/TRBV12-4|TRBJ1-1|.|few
TGTGCCAGCAGTTTGGAGCGTTATGGGACTGAAGCTTTCTTT
CASSLERYGTEAFF
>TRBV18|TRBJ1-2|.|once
TGTGCCAGCTCACGTGACAGGTCGGATGGCTACACCTTC
CASSRDRSDGYTF
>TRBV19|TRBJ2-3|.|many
TGTGCCAGTAGTATGGGGGGGGCAAATACGCAGTATTTT
CASSMGGANTQYF
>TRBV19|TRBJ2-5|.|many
TGTGCCAGTAGTATCTTGCTCGGGGAGGTGGAGACCCAGTACTTC
CASSILLGEVETQYF
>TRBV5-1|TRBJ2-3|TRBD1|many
TGCGCCAGCAGCAATGACAGGGCGGGTTTGGATACGCAGTATTTT
CASSNDRAGLDTQYF
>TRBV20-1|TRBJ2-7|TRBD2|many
TGCAGTGCTAGAGATAGAACTAGCGGCTACGAGCAGTACTTC
CSARDRTSGYEQYF
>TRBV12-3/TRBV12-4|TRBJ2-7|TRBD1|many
TGTGCCAGCAGTAATACCTGGACAGGGGCCTTCCAGGGCGAGCAGTACTTC
CASSNTWTGAFQGEQYF
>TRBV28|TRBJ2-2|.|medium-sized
TGTGCCAGCAGTTTTAGGGGCACCGGGGAGCTGTTTTTT
CASSFRGTGELFF
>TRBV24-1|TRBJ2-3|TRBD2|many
TGTGCCACCAGTGATAAGGGACTACGCACAGATACGCAGTATTTT
CATSDKGLRTDTQYF
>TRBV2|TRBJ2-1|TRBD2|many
TGTGCCAGTACCGAACCCCCATGGCTAGCGGGAGTTGAGCAGTTCTTC
CASTEPPWLAGVEQFF
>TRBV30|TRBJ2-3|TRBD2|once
TGCGCCTGGGAAGCGGGAGCGGGAGACGAAGATACGCAGTATTTT
CAWEAGAGDEDTQYF
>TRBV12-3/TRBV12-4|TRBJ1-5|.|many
TGTGCCAGCAGTCCCTGGACGGGCCCAGGGCCCCAGCATTTT
CASSPWTGPGPQHF
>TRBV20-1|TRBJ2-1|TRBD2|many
TGCAGTGCTCCTCCGGGGACTAGCGGGAGTGATGAGCAGTTCTTC
CSAPPGTSGSDEQFF
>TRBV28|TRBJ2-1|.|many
TGTGCCAGCAGGAGGGGGGGGGAAGAGCAGTTCTTC
CASRRGGEEQFF
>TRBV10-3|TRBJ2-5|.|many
TGTGCCATCATGGCCCCGAATGGGGAGACCCAGTACTTC
CAIMAPNGETQYF
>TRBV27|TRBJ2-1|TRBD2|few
TGTGCCAGCAGTTTATTCTCTAGCGGGCTACTCTTC
CASSLFSSGLLF
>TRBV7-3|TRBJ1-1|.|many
TGTGCCAGCAGCTCTACATGGAGCACTGAAGCTTTCTTT
CASSSTWSTEAFF
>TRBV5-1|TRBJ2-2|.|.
TGCGCCAGCAGTTCAACACAGGGTATGGGAACCGGGGAGCTGTTTTTT
CASSSTQGMGTGELFF
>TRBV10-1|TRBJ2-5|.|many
TGCGCCAGCAGTGATAGTGGGAGAGGCGGAGAGACCCAGTACTTC
CASSDSGRGGETQYF
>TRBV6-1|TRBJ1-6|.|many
TGTGCCAGCAGGAGTCTTGTTGAGCAATATAATTCACCCCCCCACTTT
CASRSLVEQYNSPPHF
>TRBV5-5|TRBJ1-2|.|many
TGTGCCAGCAGCTTGGAGTACTATGGCTACACCTTC
CASSLEYYGYTF
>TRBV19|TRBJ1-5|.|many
TGTGCCAGTAGTATAGGACAGTACAATCAGCCCCAGCATTTT
CASSIGQYNQPQHF
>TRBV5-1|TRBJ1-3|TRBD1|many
TGCGCCAGCAGCTCAGGGGGAAGCTCTGGAAACACCATATATTTT
CASSSGGSSGNTIYF
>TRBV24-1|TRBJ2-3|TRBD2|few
TGTGCCACCAGTGATTATAGCGGGAGGGCTGGGGATACGCACTATTTT
CATSDYSGRAGDTHYF
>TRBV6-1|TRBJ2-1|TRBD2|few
TGTGCCAGCAGCCGACTAGCGGGAGCGCCCCGTGAGCAGTTCTTC
CASSRLAGAPREQFF
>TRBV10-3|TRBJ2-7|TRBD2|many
TGTGCCATCAGTGAAGGAGGCGCGGGAGCGGGTTTTGAGCAGTACTTC
CAISEGGAGAGFEQYF
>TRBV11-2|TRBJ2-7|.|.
TGTGCCAGCAGCCAGGTCCACTACGAGCAGTACTTC
CASSQVHYEQYF
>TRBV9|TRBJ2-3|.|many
TGTGCCAGCAGCGTGAACAGGGCCATCACAGATACGCAGTATTTT
CASSVNRAITDTQYF
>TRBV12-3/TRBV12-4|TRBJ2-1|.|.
TGTGCCAGCCGGGCCAGCTCCTACAATGAGCAGTTCTTC
CASRASSYNEQFF
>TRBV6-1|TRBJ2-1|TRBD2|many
TGTGCCAGCAGTCCTACTAGCGGGAGCTACAATGAGCAGTTCTTC
CASSPTSGSYNEQFF
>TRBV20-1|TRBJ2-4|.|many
TGCAGTGCTAGTCCAGGGCTCATAGCCAAAAACATTCAGTACTTC
CSASPGLIAKNIQYF
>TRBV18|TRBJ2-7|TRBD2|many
TGTGCCAGCTCACCAACTAGCGGGAGGATCTACGAGCAGTACTTC
CASSPTSGRIYEQYF
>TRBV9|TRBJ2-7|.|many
TGTGCCAGCAGCGCCATGGCGGGGTACGAGCAGTACTTC
CASSAMAGYEQYF
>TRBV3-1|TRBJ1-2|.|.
TGTGCCAGCAGCCAAGGTCGGACGGGGCTGGGGTATGGCTACACCTTC
CASSQGRTGLGYGYTF
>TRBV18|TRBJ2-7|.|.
TGTGCCAGCTCACGGGACAACTCCTACGAGCAGTACTTC
CASSRDNSYEQYF
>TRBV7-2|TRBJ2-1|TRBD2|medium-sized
TGTGCCAGCAGACGGGGGGGGACTAGCGGGACCTACAATGAGCAGTTCTTC
CASRRGGTSGTYNEQFF
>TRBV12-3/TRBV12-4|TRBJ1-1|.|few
TGTGCCAGCAGAGTCGGAAGACCACCCACTGAAGCTTTCTTT
CASRVGRPPTEAFF
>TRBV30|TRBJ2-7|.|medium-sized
TGTGCCTGGACTCATTCCTACGAGCAGTACTTC
CAWTHSYEQYF
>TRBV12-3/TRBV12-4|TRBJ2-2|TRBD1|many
TGTGCCAGCAAAGGACAGGGAAGATACACCGGGGAGCTGTTTTTT
CASKGQGRYTGELFF
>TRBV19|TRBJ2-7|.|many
TGTGCCAGTAGTATCCAATCGCGGGGATCCTACGAGCAGTACTTC
CASSIQSRGSYEQYF
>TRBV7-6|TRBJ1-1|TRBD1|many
TGTGCCAGCAGTTCAGGACAGGGGACGAACACTGAAGCTTTCTTT
CASSSGQGTNTEAFF
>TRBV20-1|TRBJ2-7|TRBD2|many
TGCAGTGCTACTGGACTAGAGGTCTACGAGCAGTACTTC
CSATGLEVYEQYF
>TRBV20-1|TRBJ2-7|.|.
TGCAGTGCTAGACATGCCGCGGGGCTGACGTGGGAGCAGTACTTC
CSARHAAGLTWEQYF
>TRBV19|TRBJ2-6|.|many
TGTGCCAGTAGTATTCGGGGTGGTGGGGCCAACGTCCTGACTTTC
CASSIRGGGANVLTF